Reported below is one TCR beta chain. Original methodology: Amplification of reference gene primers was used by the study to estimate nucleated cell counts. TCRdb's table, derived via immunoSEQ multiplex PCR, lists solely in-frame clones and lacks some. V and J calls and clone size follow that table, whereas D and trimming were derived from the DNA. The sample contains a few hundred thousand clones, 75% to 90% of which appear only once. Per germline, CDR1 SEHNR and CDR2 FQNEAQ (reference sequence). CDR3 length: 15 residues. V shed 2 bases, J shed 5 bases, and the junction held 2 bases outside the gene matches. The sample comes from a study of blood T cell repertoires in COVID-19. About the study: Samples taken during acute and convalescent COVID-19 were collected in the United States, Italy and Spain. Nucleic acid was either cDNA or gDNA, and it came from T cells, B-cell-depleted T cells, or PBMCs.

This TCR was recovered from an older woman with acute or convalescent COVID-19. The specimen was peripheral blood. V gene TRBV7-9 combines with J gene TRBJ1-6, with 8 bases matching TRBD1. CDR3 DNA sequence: TGTGCCAGCAGCTTATTGACAGGGGATAATTCACCCCTCCACTTT. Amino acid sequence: CASSLLTGDNSPLHF.